Below are 14 T cell receptor beta chains sequenced from a single sample in a study of CD4 T cells in relation to SARS-CoV-2 and coronaviruses. Their specific antigens are unknown. Sequencing was performed with immunoSEQ multiplex PCR; in TCRdb, only in-frame clones are kept and a portion is missing. The table lists 37,000 or so clones, approximately 86% of them singletons. The source material was naive CD4+ T cells from PBMCs, cultured in vitro. Subset indicated: naive CD4+ T cells isolated by negative enrichment. These receptors were collected from an adult with COVID-19.

This rearrangement joins TRBV15 to TRBJ2-3, with 8 bases aligning to TRBD2. Per germline, CDR1 LNHNV and CDR2 YYDKDF (reference sequence). Trimming took 0 bases from V and 0 from J; bases not matched to a gene: 5. The CDR3 runs 17 residues. CDR3 nucleotides: TGTGCCACCAGCAGAGATATTAGCGGGACTAGCACAGATACGCAGTATTTT. It yields the protein CATSRDISGTSTDTQYF.

This chain links TRBV19 with TRBJ1-3; D is uncertain. Germline loops: CDR1 LNHDA, CDR2 SQIVND (reference sequence). V lost 10 bases to trimming and J lost 0 bases, with 13 bases between them. The CDR3 runs to 14 residues. CDR3 coding DNA: TGTGCCACCGAAAGTGGGAGCTCTGGAAACACCATATATTTT. It encodes CATESGSSGNTIYF.

The chain joins TRBV2 to TRBJ2-7, with D uncertain. The CDR3 loop spans 14 amino acids. Germline V gives CDR1 SNHLY, CDR2 FYNNEI. V lost 7 bases and J 5 bases, leaving 18 bases between the germline ends. The CDR3 sequence: CASIRPLKRDEQYF. DNA of the CDR3: TGTGCCAGCATTCGGCCGTTGAAAAGGGACGAGCAGTACTTC.

V is TRBV10-3 and J is TRBJ2-7; D is ambiguous. Trimming took off 3 bases at V and 3 bases at J, with 9 bases between the two ends. From germline, CDR1 is ENHRY and CDR2 SYGVKD. CDR3 length: 13 residues. The CDR3 region has the DNA TGTGCCATCAGTGAATGGGCCAGCTACGAGCAGTACTTC. This gives the protein CAISEWASYEQYF.

V and J are TRBV6-1 and TRBJ2-3; D remains ambiguous. Germline V lookup: CDR1 MNHNS, CDR2 SASEGT. V dropped 2 bases and J dropped 1 base, with 10 bases sitting between them. The CDR3 has 15 amino acids. DNA for the CDR3: TGTGCCAGCAGTGAACGTTCGCAGGGCACAGATACGCAGTATTTT. This translates into CASSERSQGTDTQYF.

This clone was detected a few times. The chain uses TRBV3-1 (or the pseudogene TRBV3-2) and TRBJ2-1; 8 bases align to TRBD2. The CDR3 contains 15 residues. CDR1 is LGHDT, CDR2 YNNKEL, per germline (reference sequence). V was pared by 2 bases and J by 7 bases, with 7 bases of the junction left unmatched. This CDR3 is CASSQRREEGNEQFF. The CDR3 coding sequence is TGTGCCAGCAGCCAAAGGCGGGAGGAAGGAAATGAGCAGTTCTTC.

The chain is built from TRBV2 and TRBJ2-7, with D perhaps matching TRBD1 (6 bases). The CDR3 runs to 11 residues. Trimming removed 6 bases at V and 10 bases at J, with 13 bases between. Per the germline V gene, CDR1 is SNHLY and CDR2 is FYNNEI. The CDR3 sequence: CASRRDIAQYF. The CDR3 nucleotides are TGTGCCAGCAGGAGGGACATCGCACAGTACTTC.

CDR3 in DNA: TGCGCCAGCAGCTGGGCGGGGGGGAGTGGGAACGAGCAGTACTTC. Its translation: CASSWAGGSGNEQYF. This chain uses TRBV5-1 with TRBJ2-7, with 9 bases fitting TRBD2. J gave up 5 bases and V 3 bases, and 9 bases lay outside the gene matches. CDR1 SGHRS and CDR2 YFSETQ come from the germline V gene. The CDR3 consists of 15 residues.

This sequence joins TRBV12-5 and TRBJ2-3, with D possibly TRBD2 on 5 matching bases. CDR1 and CDR2 (germline): LGHNT, FRNRAP. Trimming cost V 5 bases and J 0 bases, with 9 bases left between them. This CDR3 contains 14 residues. The CDR3 here is CASGPGFSTDTQYF. The CDR3 region has the DNA TGTGCTAGTGGTCCGGGGTTCAGCACAGATACGCAGTATTTT.

The rearrangement uses TRBV7-9 and TRBJ2-6, with D uncertain. V was shortened by 2 bases and J by 1 base, with 6 bases between the two germline ends. Germline lookup yields CDR1 SEHNR and CDR2 FQNEAQ (reference sequence). The CDR3 totals 15 residues. CDR3 nucleotide sequence: TGTGCCAGCAGCTTAAAAGGTTCTGGGGCCAACGTCCTGACTTTC. Protein product: CASSLKGSGANVLTF.

The chain combines TRBV4-1 with TRBJ2-2; D gene ambiguous. The germline V and J ends were trimmed by 2 bases and 5 bases, with 6 bases remaining between them. The germline V gene encodes CDR1 MGHRA and CDR2 YSYEKL. The CDR3 has 13 amino acids. This CDR3 is CASSQTLTGELFF. The CDR3 DNA follows: TGCGCCAGCAGCCAAACCCTAACCGGGGAGCTGTTTTTT.

The chain employs TRBV2 and TRBJ2-5; perhaps TRBD2 as D (5 bases). The CDR3 loop spans 15 amino acids. Germline V gene lookup returns CDR1 SNHLY and CDR2 FYNNEI. V lost 5 bases and J lost 5, with 18 bases in between. CDR3 in DNA: TGTGCCAGCAGTAACTGGATCCAAACGGGGGAGACCCAGTACTTC. It is translated as CASSNWIQTGETQYF.

This rearrangement joins TRBV28 to TRBJ1-5, with D unclear. The V gene lost 2 bases and the J gene lost 5 bases, with 4 bases spanning the gap. Germline CDR1 is MDHEN and CDR2 is SYDVKM. The CDR3 extends over 12 amino acids. The CDR3 reads CASSLAHQPQHF. The CDR3 DNA sequence: TGTGCCAGCAGTTTAGCCCATCAGCCCCAGCATTTT.

J is TRBJ2-1 and V is TRBV5-4; TRBD2 agrees at 13 bases. The CDR3 extends over 14 amino acids. J was trimmed by 9 bases and V by 7 bases; bases with no gene match: 7. Germline assignment: CDR1 SGHNT and CDR2 YYREEE (reference sequence). The CDR3 loop is CASQLAGGSGEQFF. The DNA of the CDR3 is TGTGCCAGCCAACTAGCGGGAGGGTCAGGTGAGCAGTTCTTC.